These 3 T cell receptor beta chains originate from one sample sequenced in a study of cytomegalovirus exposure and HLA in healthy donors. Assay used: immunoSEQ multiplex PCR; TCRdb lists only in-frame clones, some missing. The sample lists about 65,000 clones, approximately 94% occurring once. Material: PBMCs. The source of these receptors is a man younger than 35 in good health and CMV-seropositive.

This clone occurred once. Written as DNA, the CDR3 is TGCGCCAGCAGTGATGCGTACGAGCAGTACTTC. This encodes CASSDAYEQYF. The chain joins TRBV10-2 to TRBJ2-7; no clear D. Germline V CDR1 and CDR2: WSHSY, SAAADI. The CDR3 covers 11 residues. Trimming removed 3 bases from V and 4 bases from J, with 4 bases in between.

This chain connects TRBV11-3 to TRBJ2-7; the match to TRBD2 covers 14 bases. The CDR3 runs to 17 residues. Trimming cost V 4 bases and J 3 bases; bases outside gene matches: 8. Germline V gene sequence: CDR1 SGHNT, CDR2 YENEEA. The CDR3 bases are TGTGCCAGCAGCTCTCGGACTAGCGGGGGGTATTTCTACGAGCAGTACTTC. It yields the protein CASSSRTSGGYFYEQYF.

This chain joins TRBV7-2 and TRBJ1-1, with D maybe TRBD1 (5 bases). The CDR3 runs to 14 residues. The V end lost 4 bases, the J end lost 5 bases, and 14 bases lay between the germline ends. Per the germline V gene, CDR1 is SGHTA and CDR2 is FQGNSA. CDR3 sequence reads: CASSSRGERTEAFF. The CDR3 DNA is TGTGCCAGCAGCTCACGGGGGGAGAGAACTGAAGCTTTCTTT.